A selection of T cell receptor beta chains follows, all from one sample in a study of blood T cell repertoires in COVID-19. The table came from immunoSEQ multiplex PCR; TCRdb's copy has only in-frame clones and leaves some out. The table has 170,000 or so clones, 86% seen once. Sequenced: peripheral blood. The receptors derive from a man aged 45-65 years with active or convalescent COVID-19. Both conserved end residues are part of each CDR3. The order of the fields is J gene, clone size, D gene, V gene, CDR3 protein, CDR3 DNA. The D gene is left open where the match is weak. Size is stated for part of the rows, as once, few or many counts, or as a class when the clone is expanded.

J: TRBJ1-5
size: -
D: TRBD1
V: TRBV24-1
CDR3: CATSDIQGAVNQPQHF
DNA: TGTGCCACCAGTGACATACAGGGGGCGGTCAATCAGCCCCAGCATTTT

J: TRBJ2-3
size: -
D: -
V: TRBV24-1
CDR3: CATSDGLAGSIFSDTQYF
DNA: TGTGCCACCAGTGATGGGCTAGCTGGATCCATTTTTTCAGATACGCAGTATTTT

J: TRBJ2-5
size: -
D: TRBD1
V: TRBV29-1
CDR3: CSVGQGGRQETQYF
DNA: TGCAGCGTGGGACAGGGAGGGAGGCAAGAGACCCAGTACTTC

J: TRBJ2-3
size: -
D: -
V: TRBV10-3
CDR3: CAISVAGGEDTQYF
DNA: TGTGCCATCAGTGTAGCCGGGGGAGAGGATACGCAGTATTTT

J: TRBJ1-2
size: few
D: -
V: TRBV25-1
CDR3: CASTQPRWKGYTF
DNA: TGTGCCAGCACCCAGCCCAGGTGGAAGGGCTACACCTTC

J: TRBJ2-5
size: -
D: TRBD2
V: TRBV7-3
CDR3: CASSPGLAGGAQYF
DNA: TGTGCCAGCAGCCCCGGACTAGCGGGGGGGGCCCAGTACTTC

J: TRBJ1-5
size: -
D: -
V: TRBV5-4
CDR3: CASSIRGQPQHF
DNA: TGTGCCAGCAGCATTAGAGGTCAGCCCCAGCATTTT

J: TRBJ2-7
size: -
D: -
V: TRBV5-5
CDR3: CASSVGVTSSYEQYF
DNA: TGTGCCAGCAGCGTGGGGGTAACTAGCTCCTACGAGCAGTACTTC

J: TRBJ1-2
size: -
D: -
V: TRBV9
CDR3: CASSVSQATNYGYTF
DNA: TGTGCCAGCAGCGTATCTCAGGCGACTAACTATGGCTACACCTTC

J: TRBJ1-1
size: -
D: TRBD1
V: TRBV30
CDR3: CAWSGVSLRDSWNTEAFF
DNA: TGTGCCTGGAGTGGAGTCTCGCTACGGGACAGCTGGAACACTGAAGCTTTCTTT

J: TRBJ2-1
size: -
D: -
V: TRBV15
CDR3: CATSRTRNDEQFF
DNA: TGTGCCACCAGCAGAACTAGGAACGATGAGCAGTTCTTC

J: TRBJ2-5
size: -
D: TRBD1
V: TRBV5-4
CDR3: CASSLPGQGRETQYF
DNA: TGTGCCAGCAGCCTCCCGGGACAGGGCAGAGAGACCCAGTACTTC

J: TRBJ2-5
size: -
D: TRBD2
V: TRBV5-1
CDR3: CASSRGVGLAGNRQETQYF
DNA: TGCGCCAGCAGCCGGGGAGTGGGACTAGCGGGGAATAGACAAGAGACCCAGTACTTC

J: TRBJ1-2
size: few
D: TRBD1
V: TRBV6-5
CDR3: CASLRDRGNYGYTF
DNA: TGTGCCAGCCTGAGGGACAGGGGCAACTATGGCTACACCTTC

J: TRBJ2-5
size: -
D: TRBD1
V: TRBV5-1
CDR3: CASSLANRGSSETQYF
DNA: TGCGCCAGCAGCTTGGCCAACAGGGGTTCATCAGAGACCCAGTACTTC

J: TRBJ1-2
size: -
D: -
V: TRBV5-1
CDR3: CASSLDGTRGGYTF
DNA: TGCGCCAGCAGCTTGGACGGGACAAGAGGTGGCTACACCTTC

J: TRBJ1-5
size: once
D: -
V: TRBV6-5
CDR3: CASSYSYSNQPQHF
DNA: TGTGCCAGCAGTTACTCCTATAGCAATCAGCCCCAGCATTTT

J: TRBJ1-1
size: -
D: -
V: TRBV6-1
CDR3: CASSERSGLLNTEAFF
DNA: TGTGCCAGCAGTGAACGCTCGGGATTATTGAACACTGAAGCTTTCTTT

J: TRBJ1-1
size: -
D: TRBD1
V: TRBV19
CDR3: CASSISGQGAVAFF
DNA: TGTGCCAGTAGTATCTCCGGACAGGGGGCCGTAGCTTTCTTT

J: TRBJ2-3
size: -
D: TRBD2
V: TRBV7-2
CDR3: CASTPGLAFDTQYF
DNA: TGTGCCAGCACCCCTGGACTAGCGTTTGATACGCAGTATTTT

J: TRBJ1-5
size: -
D: -
V: TRBV6-2/TRBV6-3
CDR3: CASSLTEYSNQPQHF
DNA: TGTGCCAGCAGTTTGACAGAGTATAGCAATCAGCCCCAGCATTTT

J: TRBJ1-2
size: -
D: TRBD1
V: TRBV3-1/TRBV3-2
CDR3: CASSQQNRGSNYGYTF
DNA: TGTGCCAGCAGCCAGCAAAACAGGGGATCCAACTATGGCTACACCTTC

J: TRBJ2-2
size: few
D: TRBD1
V: TRBV7-6
CDR3: CASSLALLGQGGTGELFF
DNA: TGTGCCAGCAGCTTAGCGCTGTTGGGACAGGGGGGCACCGGGGAGCTGTTTTTT

J: TRBJ2-1
size: -
D: -
V: TRBV6-2/TRBV6-3
CDR3: CASSRNYPRSNEQFF
DNA: TGTGCCAGCAGTAGGAACTACCCCCGGAGCAATGAGCAGTTCTTC

J: TRBJ1-6
size: -
D: -
V: TRBV4-3
CDR3: CASSQEPGKNSPLHF
DNA: TGCGCCAGCAGCCAAGAACCCGGGAAAAATTCACCCCTCCACTTT

J: TRBJ1-2
size: -
D: -
V: TRBV7-9
CDR3: CASTTRGAWGYTF
DNA: TGTGCCAGCACCACGAGAGGAGCGTGGGGCTACACCTTC

J: TRBJ1-2
size: -
D: -
V: TRBV14
CDR3: CASSRLSGYGYTF
DNA: TGTGCCAGCAGCCGCCTATCTGGCTATGGCTACACCTTC

J: TRBJ1-2
size: -
D: TRBD1
V: TRBV3-1/TRBV3-2
CDR3: CASSPRTGANYGYTF
DNA: TGTGCCAGCAGCCCCCGGACAGGGGCTAACTATGGCTACACCTTC

J: TRBJ1-2
size: -
D: TRBD1
V: TRBV5-1
CDR3: CASSTGTGEGYGYTF
DNA: TGCGCCAGCAGCACCGGGACAGGGGAGGGCTATGGCTACACCTTC

J: TRBJ2-5
size: few
D: -
V: TRBV7-9
CDR3: CASKRGGDQETQYF
DNA: TGTGCCAGCAAGAGGGGGGGCGATCAAGAGACCCAGTACTTC

J: TRBJ1-1
size: -
D: -
V: TRBV29-1
CDR3: CSADGGGRETEAFF
DNA: TGCAGCGCCGACGGAGGGGGGAGGGAGACTGAAGCTTTCTTT

J: TRBJ1-3
size: -
D: -
V: TRBV5-1
CDR3: CASSLDSPGNTIYF
DNA: TGCGCCAGCAGCTTGGACAGCCCTGGAAACACCATATATTTT

J: TRBJ2-3
size: -
D: -
V: TRBV7-8
CDR3: CASSLAGPDTQYF
DNA: TGTGCCAGCAGCTTAGCGGGCCCAGATACGCAGTATTTT

J: TRBJ2-7
size: -
D: -
V: TRBV6-6
CDR3: CASRGGFSYEQYF
DNA: TGTGCCAGCAGGGGCGGGTTTTCCTACGAGCAGTACTTC

J: TRBJ1-1
size: -
D: TRBD1
V: TRBV7-9
CDR3: CASSRQGAMNTEAFF
DNA: TGTGCCAGCAGTCGACAGGGGGCGATGAACACTGAAGCTTTCTTT

J: TRBJ2-3
size: -
D: -
V: TRBV19
CDR3: CASSLPGYSGDTQYF
DNA: TGTGCCAGTAGTCTCCCGGGGTATAGCGGAGATACGCAGTATTTT

J: TRBJ1-6
size: -
D: -
V: TRBV5-8
CDR3: CASRLLNSPLHF
DNA: TGTGCCAGCAGACTCCTCAATTCACCCCTCCACTTT

J: TRBJ2-7
size: -
D: TRBD1
V: TRBV6-6
CDR3: CASTAGDRGTYEQYF
DNA: TGTGCCAGCACCGCAGGGGACAGGGGGACTTACGAGCAGTACTTC

J: TRBJ2-2
size: -
D: -
V: TRBV6-4
CDR3: CASSVSTNTGELFF
DNA: TGTGCCAGCAGTGTTAGCACGAACACCGGGGAGCTGTTTTTT

J: TRBJ1-3
size: -
D: -
V: TRBV7-6
CDR3: CASSLEARVEGNTIYF
DNA: TGTGCCAGCAGCTTAGAGGCGAGGGTTGAAGGAAACACCATATATTTT

J: TRBJ2-7
size: once
D: TRBD2
V: TRBV24-1
CDR3: CATSDGTSGTLGEQYF
DNA: TGTGCCACCAGTGATGGGACTAGCGGGACCCTCGGAGAGCAGTACTTC

J: TRBJ1-3
size: -
D: -
V: TRBV18
CDR3: CASSPQGAGGNTIYF
DNA: TGTGCCAGCTCACCACAAGGGGCTGGAGGAAACACCATATATTTT

J: TRBJ1-5
size: once
D: -
V: TRBV7-2
CDR3: CASSLAPGRQPQHF
DNA: TGTGCCAGCAGCTTAGCGCCGGGGAGACAGCCCCAGCATTTT

J: TRBJ2-7
size: -
D: TRBD2
V: TRBV5-4
CDR3: CASSLLAGGGEQYF
DNA: TGTGCCAGCAGCCTACTAGCGGGAGGGGGCGAGCAGTACTTC

J: TRBJ2-1
size: few
D: TRBD2
V: TRBV25-1
CDR3: CASSAASGEREVYNEQFF
DNA: TGTGCCAGCAGTGCTGCCTCGGGGGAGCGGGAGGTCTACAATGAGCAGTTCTTC

J: TRBJ1-1
size: -
D: -
V: TRBV7-2
CDR3: CASSFGQKTEAFF
DNA: TGTGCCAGCAGCTTCGGACAGAAGACTGAAGCTTTCTTT